This is a list of T cell receptor beta chains from one sample in a study of T cell responses to AZD1222 COVID-19 vaccine. Clones were read by immunoSEQ multiplex PCR, and TCRdb kept only the in-frame ones, dropping some. The sample lists roughly 110,000 clones, about 83% occurring once. This specimen was peripheral blood, taken on day 0 of AZD1222 vaccination. The receptors shown here come from an adult in good health. The CDR3 runs from the conserved cysteine through the conserved F or W. A D gene is named only where the DNA matches it firmly. Some rows have no size entry. The others give once, few or many, or a class for an expanded clone.

J: TRBJ1-6
length: 15
D: TRBD1
V: TRBV11-2
size: .
CDR3: CASSTQQGRGSPLHF
DNA: TGTGCCAGCAGCACACAACAGGGGAGGGGATCACCCCTCCACTTT

J: TRBJ1-4
length: 14
D: TRBD1
V: TRBV5-6
size: .
CDR3: CASSLGQGSEKLFF
DNA: TGTGCCAGCAGCCTGGGACAGGGGTCCGAAAAACTGTTTTTT

J: TRBJ1-2
length: 14
D: TRBD1
V: TRBV30
size: .
CDR3: CACPQGGRVSGYTF
DNA: TGTGCCTGCCCTCAAGGGGGCCGGGTCTCGGGCTACACCTTC

J: TRBJ2-2
length: 16
D: TRBD1
V: TRBV7-9
size: .
CDR3: CASSLGTGANTGELFF
DNA: TGTGCCAGCAGCTTAGGGACAGGGGCAAACACCGGGGAGCTGTTTTTT

J: TRBJ2-1
length: 13
D: TRBD2
V: TRBV9
size: .
CDR3: CASSAGTSNEQFF
DNA: TGTGCCAGCAGCGCCGGGACTAGCAATGAGCAGTTCTTC

J: TRBJ1-2
length: 14
D: .
V: TRBV7-2
size: .
CDR3: CASSLTGSPHGYTF
DNA: TGTGCCAGCAGCTTAACAGGCAGCCCCCATGGCTACACCTTC

J: TRBJ2-6
length: 19
D: .
V: TRBV7-6
size: .
CDR3: CASSLDSPRSILGANVLTF
DNA: TGTGCCAGCAGCTTAGATTCCCCCAGGTCAATTCTTGGGGCCAACGTCCTGACTTTC

J: TRBJ2-1
length: 14
D: .
V: TRBV5-1
size: once
CDR3: CASREGGSYNEQFF
DNA: TGCGCCAGCAGAGAGGGTGGGTCTTACAATGAGCAGTTCTTC

J: TRBJ2-7
length: 14
D: .
V: TRBV11-2
size: .
CDR3: CASSPRRVPYEQYF
DNA: TGTGCCAGCAGCCCCAGGAGGGTTCCCTACGAGCAGTACTTC

J: TRBJ2-1
length: 15
D: .
V: TRBV10-3
size: .
CDR3: CAISERDSSLGGQFF
DNA: TGTGCCATCAGTGAGAGGGACTCCTCACTTGGAGGGCAGTTCTTC

J: TRBJ2-7
length: 18
D: TRBD2
V: TRBV2
size: once
CDR3: CASSGPPSKREGPYEQYF
DNA: TGTGCCAGCAGCGGTCCCCCTTCAAAGCGGGAGGGCCCCTACGAGCAGTACTTC

J: TRBJ1-2
length: 14
D: TRBD1
V: TRBV30
size: .
CDR3: CAWTGTGGDYGYTF
DNA: TGTGCCTGGACCGGGACAGGGGGCGACTATGGCTACACCTTC

J: TRBJ2-3
length: 15
D: .
V: TRBV7-3
size: .
CDR3: CASSLQSTTTDTQYF
DNA: TGTGCCAGCAGCTTACAGTCCACAACCACAGATACGCAGTATTTT

J: TRBJ2-2
length: 14
D: .
V: TRBV7-9
size: .
CDR3: CASSLVGSRGELFF
DNA: TGTGCCAGCAGCTTAGTTGGCAGCCGCGGGGAGCTGTTTTTT

J: TRBJ2-2
length: 12
D: .
V: TRBV6-5
size: .
CDR3: CASRNRPGELFF
DNA: TGTGCCAGCAGGAACAGGCCCGGGGAGCTGTTTTTT

J: TRBJ1-4
length: 14
D: .
V: TRBV9
size: .
CDR3: CASSQQGGNEKLFF
DNA: TGTGCCAGCAGCCAACAGGGAGGGAATGAAAAACTGTTTTTT

J: TRBJ2-2
length: 14
D: .
V: TRBV6-5
size: .
CDR3: CASTGQAVTGELFF
DNA: TGTGCCAGCACGGGCCAGGCGGTCACCGGGGAGCTGTTTTTT

J: TRBJ1-2
length: 14
D: .
V: TRBV3-1/TRBV3-2
size: .
CDR3: CASSPGASNYGYTF
DNA: TGTGCCAGCAGCCCAGGGGCTTCTAACTATGGCTACACCTTC

J: TRBJ2-3
length: 17
D: TRBD2
V: TRBV20-1
size: .
CDR3: CSASPIPGTTSTDTQYF
DNA: TGCAGTGCTAGTCCAATTCCGGGGACTACTAGCACAGATACGCAGTATTTT

J: TRBJ1-2
length: 13
D: .
V: TRBV3-1/TRBV3-2
size: .
CDR3: CASSQGSWEGYTF
DNA: TGTGCCAGCAGCCAAGGATCCTGGGAAGGCTACACCTTC

J: TRBJ2-7
length: 13
D: .
V: TRBV27
size: .
CDR3: CASSLSGVNEQYF
DNA: TGTGCCAGCAGTTTATCAGGGGTCAACGAGCAGTACTTC

J: TRBJ1-6
length: 17
D: .
V: TRBV5-1
size: once
CDR3: CASSLEAQGNYNSPLHF
DNA: TGCGCCAGCAGCTTGGAAGCGCAGGGGAACTATAATTCACCCCTCCACTTT

J: TRBJ1-5
length: 15
D: TRBD1
V: TRBV19
size: .
CDR3: CASSRQGASNQPQHF
DNA: TGTGCCAGTAGCAGACAGGGGGCTAGCAATCAGCCCCAGCATTTT